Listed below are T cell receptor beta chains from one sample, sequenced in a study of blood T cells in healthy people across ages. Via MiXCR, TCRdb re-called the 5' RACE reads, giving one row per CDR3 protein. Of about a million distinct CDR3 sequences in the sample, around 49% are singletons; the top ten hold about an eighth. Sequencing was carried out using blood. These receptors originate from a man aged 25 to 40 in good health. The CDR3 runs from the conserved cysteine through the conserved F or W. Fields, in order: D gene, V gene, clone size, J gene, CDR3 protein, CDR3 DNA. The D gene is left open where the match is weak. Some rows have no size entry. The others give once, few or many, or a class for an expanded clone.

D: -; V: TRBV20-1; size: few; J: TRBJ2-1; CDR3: CSASGADWGNEQFF; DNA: TGCAGTGCTAGCGGAGCGGACTGGGGAAATGAGCAGTTCTTC
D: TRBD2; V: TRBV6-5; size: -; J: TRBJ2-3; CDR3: CASSYSGAGGDTQYF; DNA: TGTGCCAGCAGTTACTCAGGGGCGGGGGGAGATACGCAGTATTTT
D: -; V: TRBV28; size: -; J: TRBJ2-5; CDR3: CASSPPATETQYF; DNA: TGTGCCAGCAGTCCCCCAGCAACGGAGACCCAGTACTTC
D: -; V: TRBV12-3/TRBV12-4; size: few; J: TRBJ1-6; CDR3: CASKREFNPPLHF; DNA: TGTGCCAGCAAGAGGGAATTTAATCCACCCCTCCACTTT
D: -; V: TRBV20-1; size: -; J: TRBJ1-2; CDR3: CSARVSGGGYTF; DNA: TGCAGTGCTAGAGTCTCCGGGGGCGGCTACACCTTC
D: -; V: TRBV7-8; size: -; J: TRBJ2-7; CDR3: CASSLDRSLLYEQYF; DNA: TGTGCCAGCAGCTTAGACAGAAGCCTCCTCTACGAGCAGTACTTC
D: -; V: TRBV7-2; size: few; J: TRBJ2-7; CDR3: CASKPTASSYEQYF; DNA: TGTGCCAGCAAACCAACGGCGAGCTCCTACGAGCAGTACTTC
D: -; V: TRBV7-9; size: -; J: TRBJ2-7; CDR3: CASSPRLTGTLALYEQYF; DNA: TGTGCCAGCAGCCCGCGTTTAACCGGGACTCTTGCCCTGTACGAGCAGTACTTC
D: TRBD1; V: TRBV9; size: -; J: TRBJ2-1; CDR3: CASSPRTGPGNEQFF; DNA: TGTGCCAGCAGCCCCAGGACAGGGCCGGGGAATGAGCAGTTCTTC
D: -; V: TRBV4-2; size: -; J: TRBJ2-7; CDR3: CASSLGHSNEQYF; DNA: TGTGCCAGCAGCCTAGGACATAGCAACGAGCAGTACTTC
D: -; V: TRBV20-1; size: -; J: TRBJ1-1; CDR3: CSASRGKVGNTEAFF; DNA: TGCAGTGCTAGCAGGGGTAAGGTGGGGAACACTGAAGCTTTCTTT
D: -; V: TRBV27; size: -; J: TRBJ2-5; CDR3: CASSGGGAPRETQYF; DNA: TGTGCCAGCAGTGGAGGGGGGGCCCCTCGAGAGACCCAGTACTTC
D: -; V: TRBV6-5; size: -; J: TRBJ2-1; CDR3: CASSRTEGLFSGEQFF; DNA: TGTGCCAGCAGCCGAACCGAAGGACTTTTTAGCGGTGAGCAGTTCTTC
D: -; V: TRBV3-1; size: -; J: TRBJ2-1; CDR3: CASSRSWGADNEQFF; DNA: TGTGCCAGCAGCCGAAGCTGGGGGGCCGACAATGAGCAGTTCTTC
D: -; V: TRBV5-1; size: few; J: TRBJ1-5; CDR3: CASSLDQNQPQHF; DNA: TGCGCCAGCAGCTTGGACCAAAATCAGCCCCAGCATTTT
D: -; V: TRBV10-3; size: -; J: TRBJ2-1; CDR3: CAIRVSVGEQFF; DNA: TGCGCCATCAGGGTTAGCGTCGGCGAGCAGTTCTTC
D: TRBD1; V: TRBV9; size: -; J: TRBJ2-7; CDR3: CASSVEWTGAYEQYF; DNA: TGTGCCAGCAGCGTAGAGTGGACAGGGGCCTACGAGCAGTACTTC
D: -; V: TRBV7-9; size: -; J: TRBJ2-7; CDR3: CASSDDSDEQYF; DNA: TGTGCCAGCAGCGACGATTCGGACGAGCAGTACTTC
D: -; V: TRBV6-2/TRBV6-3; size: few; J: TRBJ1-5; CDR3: CASIPRAGQPQHF; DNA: TGTGCCAGCATTCCTAGGGCCGGTCAGCCCCAGCATTTT
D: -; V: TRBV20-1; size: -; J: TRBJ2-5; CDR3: CSARVLSRQETQYF; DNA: TGCAGTGCTAGAGTATTGAGCCGGCAAGAGACCCAGTACTTC
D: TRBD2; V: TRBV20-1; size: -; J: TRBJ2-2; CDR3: CSARDPGLVKSGELFF; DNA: TGCAGTGCTAGAGACCCCGGACTAGTCAAGTCCGGGGAGCTGTTTTTT
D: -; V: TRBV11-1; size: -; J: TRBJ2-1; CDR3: CASTKYGGPINEQFF; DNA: TGTGCCAGCACCAAGTACGGGGGGCCGATCAATGAGCAGTTCTTC
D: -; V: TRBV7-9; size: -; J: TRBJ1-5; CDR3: CASSLRQEDQPQHF; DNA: TGTGCCAGCAGCCTCCGACAGGAAGATCAGCCCCAGCATTTT
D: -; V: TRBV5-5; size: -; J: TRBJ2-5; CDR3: CASSFAWARKETQYF; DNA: TGTGCCAGCAGCTTCGCGTGGGCTAGAAAAGAGACCCAGTACTTC
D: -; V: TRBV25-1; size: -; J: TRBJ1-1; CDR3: CASSESGAEAFF; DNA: TGTGCCAGCAGTGAATCAGGGGCTGAAGCTTTCTTT
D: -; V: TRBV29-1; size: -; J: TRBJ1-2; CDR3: CSVAVGRHGYTF; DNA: TGCAGCGTTGCGGTAGGACGGCATGGCTACACCTTC
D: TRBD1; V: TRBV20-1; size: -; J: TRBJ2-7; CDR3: CSAGTGGFYEQYF; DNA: TGCAGTGCGGGGACAGGGGGCTTCTACGAGCAGTACTTC
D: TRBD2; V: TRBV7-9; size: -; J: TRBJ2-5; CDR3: CASSSLSAGGNQETQYF; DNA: TGTGCCAGCAGCTCCCTTTCAGCGGGGGGGAACCAAGAGACCCAGTACTTC
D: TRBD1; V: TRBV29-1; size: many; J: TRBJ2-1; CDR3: CSGYRGLNEQFF; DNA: TGCAGCGGATACAGGGGGCTCAATGAGCAGTTCTTC
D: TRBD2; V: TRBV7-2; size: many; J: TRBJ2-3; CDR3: CASSSGLAGGADTQYF; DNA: TGTGCCAGCAGTTCGGGACTAGCGGGGGGGGCAGATACGCAGTATTTT
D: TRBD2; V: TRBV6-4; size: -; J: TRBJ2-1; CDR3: CAGSPTSGGYNEQFF; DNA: TGTGCAGGCAGCCCAACTAGCGGGGGTTACAATGAGCAGTTCTTC
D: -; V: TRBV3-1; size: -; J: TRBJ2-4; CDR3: CASSLMPGDIQYF; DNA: TGTGCCAGCAGCCTTATGCCCGGGGACATTCAGTACTTC
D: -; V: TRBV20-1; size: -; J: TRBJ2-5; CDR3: CSARAASTGTQYF; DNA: TGCAGTGCTAGAGCGGCTTCGACGGGGACCCAGTACTTC
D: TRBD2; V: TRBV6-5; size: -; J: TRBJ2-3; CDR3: CASRKTSGTTDTQYF; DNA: TGTGCCAGCAGAAAGACTAGCGGGACCACAGATACGCAGTATTTT
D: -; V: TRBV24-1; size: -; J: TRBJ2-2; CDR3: CATSDSRGVTGELFF; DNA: TGTGCCACCAGTGATTCGAGGGGGGTGACCGGGGAGCTGTTTTTT
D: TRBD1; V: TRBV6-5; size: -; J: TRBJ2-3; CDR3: CASSPGTGPLGTQYF; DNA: TGTGCCAGCAGCCCCGGGACAGGGCCCCTAGGTACGCAGTATTTT
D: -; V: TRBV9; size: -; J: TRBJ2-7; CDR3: CASSWGDSLTYEQYF; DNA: TGTGCCAGCAGCTGGGGGGACAGCCTTACCTACGAGCAGTACTTC
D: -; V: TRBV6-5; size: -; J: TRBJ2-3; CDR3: CASTPPPFTDTQYF; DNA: TGTGCCAGCACACCCCCCCCCTTCACAGATACGCAGTATTTT
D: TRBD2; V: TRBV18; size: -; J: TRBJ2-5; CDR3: CASSPPASGGETQYF; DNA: TGTGCCAGCTCACCACCGGCTAGCGGGGGAGAGACCCAGTACTTC
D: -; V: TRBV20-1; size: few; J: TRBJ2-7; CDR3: CSARDSAGTYEQYF; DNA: TGCAGTGCTAGAGACTCGGCAGGGACCTACGAGCAGTACTTC
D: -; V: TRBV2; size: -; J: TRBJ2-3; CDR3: CASSDPGSSTDTQYF; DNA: TGTGCCAGCAGTGACCCCGGGTCTAGCACAGATACGCAGTATTTT
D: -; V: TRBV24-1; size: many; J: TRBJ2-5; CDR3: CATSDRVKTQETQYF; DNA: TGTGCCACCAGTGATCGCGTAAAAACCCAAGAGACCCAGTACTTC